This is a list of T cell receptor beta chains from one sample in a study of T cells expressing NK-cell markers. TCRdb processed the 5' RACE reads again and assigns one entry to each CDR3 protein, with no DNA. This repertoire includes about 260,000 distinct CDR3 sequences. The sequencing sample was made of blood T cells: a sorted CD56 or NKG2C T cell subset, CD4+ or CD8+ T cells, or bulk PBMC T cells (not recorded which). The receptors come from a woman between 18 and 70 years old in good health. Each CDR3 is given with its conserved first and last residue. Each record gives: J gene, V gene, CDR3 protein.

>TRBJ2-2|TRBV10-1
CASSDPRDTGELFF
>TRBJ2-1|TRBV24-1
CATSDHPTGLKTFNEQFF
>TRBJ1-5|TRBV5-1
CASSLGDRGAGQPQHF
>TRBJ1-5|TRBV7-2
CASSWVDRGNQPQHF
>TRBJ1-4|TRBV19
CASTTGEATNEKLFF
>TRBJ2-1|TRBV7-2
CASSPETSGGPYNEQFF
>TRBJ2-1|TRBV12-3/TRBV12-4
CASSLLRGPYNEQFF
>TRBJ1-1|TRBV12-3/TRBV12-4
CASTRRGRAEAFF
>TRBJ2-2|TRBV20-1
CSAPGQGSTGELFF
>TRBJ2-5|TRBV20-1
CSARRSSGGPETQYF
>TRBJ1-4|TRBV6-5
CASSYSGPSGEKLFF
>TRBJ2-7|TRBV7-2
CASSSLRSSPEQYF
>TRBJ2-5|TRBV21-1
CATLLPGLLVGAQYF
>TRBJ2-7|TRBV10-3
CAISTNSGGSYEQYF
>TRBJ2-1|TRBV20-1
CSASTTNEQFF
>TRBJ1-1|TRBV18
CASSPGSGPEAFF
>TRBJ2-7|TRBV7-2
CASSQRVVEPSYEQYF
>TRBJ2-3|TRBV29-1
CSVGGGRTDTQYF
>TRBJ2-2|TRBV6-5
CASSYLSSGTANTGELFF
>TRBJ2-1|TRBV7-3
CASSPRDPRANEQFF
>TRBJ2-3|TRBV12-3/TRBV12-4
CASSSSEGLGTQYF
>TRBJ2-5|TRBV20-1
CSARFGRQETQYF
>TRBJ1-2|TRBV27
CASSRRQAIYGYTF
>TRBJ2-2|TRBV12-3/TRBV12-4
CASSLGSWTNTGELFF
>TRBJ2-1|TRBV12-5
CASGSAGTSNSGSYNEQFF
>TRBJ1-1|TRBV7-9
CASSYSLAEAFF
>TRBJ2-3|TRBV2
CASSDPRRGSGDTQYF
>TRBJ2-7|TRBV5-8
CASSLYTPYEQYF
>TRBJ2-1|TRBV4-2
CASSHTAGAWSSYNEQFF
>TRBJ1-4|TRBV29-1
CSVEDLGPGEKLFF
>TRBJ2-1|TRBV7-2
CASSSRTSGGGQFF
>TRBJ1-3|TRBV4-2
CASSQEGGAGNTIYF
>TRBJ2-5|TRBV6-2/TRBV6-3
CASSYRLGLAEETQYF
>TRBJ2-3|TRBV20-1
CSAREGEGTDTQYF
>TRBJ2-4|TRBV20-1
CSAHGTPRTKNIQYF
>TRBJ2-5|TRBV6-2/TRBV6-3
CASTWGGETQYF
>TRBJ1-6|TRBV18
CASSRDSDDNSPLHF
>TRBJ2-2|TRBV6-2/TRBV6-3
CASSRTGGDTGELFF
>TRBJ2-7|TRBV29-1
CSAGTGGHPNAYEQYF
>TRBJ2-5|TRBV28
CASSTGVQETQYF
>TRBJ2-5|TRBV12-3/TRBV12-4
CASSLTGPETQYF
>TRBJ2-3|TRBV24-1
CATSAPGRFTQYF
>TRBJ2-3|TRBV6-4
CASSDGLGDTQYF
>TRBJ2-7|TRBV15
CATSRVGVSSYEQYF
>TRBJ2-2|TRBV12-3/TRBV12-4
CASRPYTGELFF
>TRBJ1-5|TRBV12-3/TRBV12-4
CASTLGQATSNQPQHF
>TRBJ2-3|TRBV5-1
CASSLATSRSQGTQYF
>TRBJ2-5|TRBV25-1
CASRDWETQYF
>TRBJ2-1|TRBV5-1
CASSLPGTGNEQFF
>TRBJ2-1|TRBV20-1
CSAVAGGYNEQFF
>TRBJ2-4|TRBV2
CASRGLAGAQYF